This TCR beta chain is from a study of blood T cell repertoires in COVID-19 (dated by TCRdb to 2020 to 2021). Study-wide context: Samples from collaborators originated in the United States, Italy and Spain and spanned both the acute and convalescent phases of COVID-19. Subjects who had been exposed to COVID-19, were actively infected with it, or had recovered from it provided the deeply sampled blood TCRbeta repertoires that made up the dataset. A de-identified subject ID, COVID-19 status, age in years and sex were almost always included in the sample metadata. The repertoires were released in a freely available public database intended as a resource for research on the immune response to SARS-CoV-2. Samples were obtained from the ongoing ImmuneRACE study (first 160 participants) and from about 1,300 subjects provided by 6 global collaborators. The material from the prospective study consisted of cDNA or gDNA derived from T cells, B-cell-depleted T cells, or PBMCs. Where available, HLA class I and class II types were obtained from metadata supplied by the sample provider rather than from assay-based typing. Study-level results and caveats: Clinical and demographic metadata were provided uncurated, with the amount varying by source and participant.

The immunoSEQ Assay, a bias-controlled multiplex PCR, was used to amplify TCRbeta CDR3 regions from genomic DNA. The study's own analysis went as follows. The number of nucleated cells in each sample was estimated by amplification of reference gene primers within the assay. To quantify the absolute abundance of each unique TCRbeta CDR3 rearrangement, sequence reads were collapsed and filtered. For each sample, productive Simpson clonality was calculated as the square root of Simpson's diversity index across productive rearrangements. In its TCRdb copy, this immuneACCESS table keeps in-frame sequences only and misses some clones. Where compared with another copy, unresolved V genes explain less than half of these, and the others have no known cause. Clone size and the V and J calls come from that table; the DNA yielded D and trimming. Here the sample has some 78,000 clones; 70% to 90% occur a single time. Of the sample, approximately 12% falls within the top ten clones.

Remarks on this clone: Its antigen is unknown. The record has no base qualities; no much larger clone is one base away.

Collaborating institutions collected whole blood in K2EDTA tubes following their own protocols. Collaborator samples were shipped for TCRbeta analysis as frozen whole blood, isolated PBMCs, or DNA extracted from either sample type. Sequencing was done on a sample of peripheral blood. This sequence originates from a man aged 65-85 years with active or convalescent COVID-19.

For the CDR3, the sequence is CASSLRAGGETQYF. The bases read TGTGCCAGCAGCCTGAGGGCCGGGGGAGAGACCCAGTACTTC. Recombination connected TRBV3-1 (or the pseudogene TRBV3-2) to TRBJ2-5; TRBD2 could be the D gene, as 6 bases match. Including cysteine and phenylalanine, the CDR3 has 14 amino acids. CDR3 DNA is the only sequence kept; it has 42 bases, read in frame from the first base. The germline V gene encodes CDR1 LGHDT and CDR2 YNNKEL (reference sequence). Trimming costs V 4 bases and J 4 bases, and their ends lie 13 bases apart.